A single sample is the source of the 10 T cell receptor beta chains below, sequenced in a study of post-analysis software for immune sequencing data. No cognate antigen is known for these TCRs. Study-level results: Controls showed lower frequencies than patients for four to six TRBV segments, and TRBV5-6, TRBV5-1 and TRBV20-1 were among these.

TCR beta cDNA libraries included unique molecular identifiers. One entry per CDR3 protein, called by TCRdb with MiXCR from the PCR reads. The sample lists more than 500,000 distinct CDR3 sequences, approximately 34% seen once, with around 6.1% in the top ten. Sequencing input: blood. The receptors come from a girl aged 2-17 years with multiple sclerosis.

This clonotype occurred a few times. This chain links TRBV5-1 with TRBJ2-7; D may be TRBD2 (5 bases). The CDR3 runs to 15 residues. Germline CDR1 reads SGHRS; CDR2 reads YFSETQ. Trimming cost V 1 base and J 2 bases, with 13 bases left between them. This CDR3 reads CASSLNPGTPYEQYF. CDR3 nucleotide sequence: TGCGCCAGCAGCTTGAACCCGGGAACCCCCTACGAGCAGTACTTC.

The V and J genes are TRBV18 and TRBJ1-2, with 7 positions matching TRBD1. Germline CDR1 KGHSH, CDR2 LQKENI. Trimming at V came to 1 base and at J to 7 bases, leaving 9 bases not matched to a gene. This CDR3 has 15 residues. The CDR3 DNA is TGTGCCAGCTCACCACTAAGCGACAGGGCTTCTGGCTACACCTTC. As protein: CASSPLSDRASGYTF.

This clonotype was counted ten times or more. The junction differs from germline at one of its ends, possibly a read error. This sequence joins TRBV29-1 and TRBJ2-5, with D possibly matching TRBD1 (6 bases). The CDR3 has 13 amino acids. The V gene's germline CDR1 is SQVTM and CDR2 ANQGSEA. In nucleotides, the CDR3 is TGCAGCGGTGAACTAGTTACAGGGGAGACCCAGTACTTC. Translation: CSGELVTGETQYF.

The J gene is TRBJ2-3, the V gene TRBV5-1; no firm D call. The V end lost 3 bases, the J end lost 0 bases, and 8 bases lay between the germline ends. Looked up from germline, CDR1 is SGHRS and CDR2 is YFSETQ. The CDR3 has 14 residues. The CDR3 reads CASSCTSSTDTQYF. CDR3 nucleotide sequence: TGCGCCAGCAGCTGCACAAGTAGCACAGATACGCAGTATTTT.

The V and J genes are TRBV6-5 and TRBJ1-6; 9 bases align to TRBD1. CDR3 size: 15 residues. J was trimmed by 6 bases and V by 7 bases; bases with no gene match: 7. Germline V gene data show CDR1 as MNHEY and CDR2 as SVGAGI. The CDR3 here is CASNRGRGFNSPLHF. CDR3 DNA sequence: TGTGCCAGCAACAGGGGGCGCGGGTTTAATTCACCCCTCCACTTT.

The chain recombines TRBV6-1 with TRBJ2-1, with D possibly matching TRBD1 (6 bases). Germline-derived CDR1 and CDR2 are MNHNS and SASEGT. The CDR3 loop spans 17 amino acids. V was clipped by 6 bases and J by 2 bases, with 20 bases between them. The CDR3 protein is CASSSPYRDGAYNEQFF. The DNA for the CDR3 is TGTGCCAGCAGCTCACCCTACAGGGACGGAGCCTACAATGAGCAGTTCTTC.

The gene calls are TRBV12-3 or TRBV12-4 and TRBJ1-6; D call uncertain. The CDR3 sequence is 12 residues long. V lost 4 bases, J lost 14 bases, and 12 bases lay in between. CDR3 region: CASSSAGRALHF. The CDR3 DNA reads TGTGCCAGCAGTTCTGCCGGGAGGGCCCTCCACTTT.

This clonotype was found a few times. This rearrangement joins TRBV4-2 to TRBJ2-1; 7 bases are a match to TRBD2. Trimming removed 4 bases from V and 10 bases from J; junction bases left unmatched: 4. Germline V CDR1 and CDR2: LGHNA, YNFKEQ. The CDR3 is made up of 12 amino acids. CDR3 protein: CASSPLAAEQFF. CDR3 sequence (DNA): TGTGCCAGCAGCCCGCTAGCGGCAGAGCAGTTCTTC.

The chain couples TRBV24-1 to TRBJ2-1, with D perhaps matching TRBD1 (5 bases). Germline assignment: CDR1 KGHDR and CDR2 SFDVKD. This CDR3 comprises 15 residues. V shed 7 bases and J shed 5 bases, with 17 bases lying between them. For the CDR3, the DNA is TGTGCCACCAGGGGCAGGGATTGGAGAGACAATGAGCAGTTCTTC. Translating gives CATRGRDWRDNEQFF.

Comment on this clonotype: Sequence at one end of the junction differs from germline and may be a read error. V and J are TRBV6-6 and TRBJ2-3; TRBD1 agrees at 12 bases. There are 15 residues in the CDR3. Germline CDR1 reads MNHNY; CDR2 reads SVGAGI (reference sequence). The CDR3 is CASRAGTGGADTRYF. The CDR3 nucleotides are TGTGCCAGCAGAGCCGGGACAGGGGGCGCAGATACGCGGTATTTT.